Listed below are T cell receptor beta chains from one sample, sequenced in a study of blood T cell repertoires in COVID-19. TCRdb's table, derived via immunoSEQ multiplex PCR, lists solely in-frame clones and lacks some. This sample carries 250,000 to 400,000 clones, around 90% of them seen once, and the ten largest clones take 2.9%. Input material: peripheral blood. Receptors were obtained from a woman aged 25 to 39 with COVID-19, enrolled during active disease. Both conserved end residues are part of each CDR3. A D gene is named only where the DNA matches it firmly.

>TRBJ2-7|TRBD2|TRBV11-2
CASSWGGTYEQYF
TGTGCCAGCAGCTGGGGAGGGACCTACGAGCAGTACTTC
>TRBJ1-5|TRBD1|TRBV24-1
CATSGQGNQPQHF
TGTGCCACCTCGGGACAGGGCAATCAGCCCCAGCATTTT
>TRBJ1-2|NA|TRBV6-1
CASSESGEGDGYTF
TGTGCCAGCAGTGAATCAGGGGAGGGGGATGGCTACACCTTC
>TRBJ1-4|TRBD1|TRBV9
CASSAETGTQKLFF
TGTGCCAGCAGCGCAGAGACAGGGACGCAAAAACTGTTTTTT
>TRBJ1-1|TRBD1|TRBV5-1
CASSLRDRGVRTEAFF
TGCGCCAGCAGCCTGAGAGACAGGGGCGTCCGCACTGAAGCTTTCTTT
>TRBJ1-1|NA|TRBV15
CATSRFTGRNTEAFF
TGTGCCACCAGCAGATTTACAGGGAGGAACACTGAAGCTTTCTTT
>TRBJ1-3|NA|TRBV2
CASSERVWISGNTIYF
TGTGCCAGCAGTGAACGGGTTTGGATCTCTGGAAACACCATATATTTT
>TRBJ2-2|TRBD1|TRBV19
CASSGGTGSGTGELFF
TGTGCCAGTAGTGGGGGGACAGGGTCGGGCACCGGGGAGCTGTTTTTT
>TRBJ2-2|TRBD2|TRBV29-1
CSTSSGRAGWTGELFF
TGCAGCACCTCTAGCGGGAGGGCCGGGTGGACCGGGGAGCTGTTTTTT
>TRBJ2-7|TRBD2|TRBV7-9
CASSLDSREGRDEQYF
TGTGCCAGCAGCTTAGACTCACGGGAGGGCCGGGACGAGCAGTACTTC
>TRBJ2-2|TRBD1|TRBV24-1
CATSDSRQGVTGELFF
TGTGCCACCAGTGATTCCCGACAGGGAGTCACCGGGGAGCTGTTTTTT
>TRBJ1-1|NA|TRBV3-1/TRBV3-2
CASSRSSGVNTEAFF
TGTGCCAGCAGCCGATCATCAGGGGTCAACACTGAAGCTTTCTTT